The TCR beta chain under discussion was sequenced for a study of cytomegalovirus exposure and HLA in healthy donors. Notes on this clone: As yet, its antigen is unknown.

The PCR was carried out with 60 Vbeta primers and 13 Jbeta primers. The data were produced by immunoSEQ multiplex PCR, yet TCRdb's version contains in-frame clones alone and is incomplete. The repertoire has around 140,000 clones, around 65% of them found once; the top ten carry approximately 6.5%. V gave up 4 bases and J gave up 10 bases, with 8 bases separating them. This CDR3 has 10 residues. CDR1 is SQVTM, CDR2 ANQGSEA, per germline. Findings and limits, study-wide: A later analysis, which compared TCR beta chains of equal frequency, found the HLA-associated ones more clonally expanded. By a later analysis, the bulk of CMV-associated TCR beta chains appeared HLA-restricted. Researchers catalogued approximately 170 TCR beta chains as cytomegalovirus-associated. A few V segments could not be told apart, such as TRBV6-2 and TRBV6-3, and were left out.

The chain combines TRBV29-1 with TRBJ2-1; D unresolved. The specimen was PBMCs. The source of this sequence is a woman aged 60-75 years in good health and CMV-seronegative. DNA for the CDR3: TGCAGCGTTGTCGGTAGAGAGCAGTTCTTC. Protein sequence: CSVVGREQFF.